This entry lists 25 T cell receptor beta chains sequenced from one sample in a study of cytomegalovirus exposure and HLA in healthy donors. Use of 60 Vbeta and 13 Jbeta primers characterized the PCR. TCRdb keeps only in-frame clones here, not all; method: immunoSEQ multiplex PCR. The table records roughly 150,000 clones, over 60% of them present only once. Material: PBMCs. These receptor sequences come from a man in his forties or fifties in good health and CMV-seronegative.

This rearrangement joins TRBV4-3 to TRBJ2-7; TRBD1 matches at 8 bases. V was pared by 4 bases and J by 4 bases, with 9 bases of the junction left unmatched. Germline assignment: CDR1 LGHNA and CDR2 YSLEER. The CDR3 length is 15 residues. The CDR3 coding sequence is TGCGCCAGCAGCCGAACCGGACAGGGCGAGTACGAGCAGTACTTC. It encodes CASSRTGQGEYEQYF.

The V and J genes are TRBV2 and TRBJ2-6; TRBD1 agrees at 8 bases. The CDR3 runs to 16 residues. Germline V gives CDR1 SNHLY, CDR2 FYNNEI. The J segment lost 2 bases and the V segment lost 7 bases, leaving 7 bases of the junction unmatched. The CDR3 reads CASTPPGGTGANVLTF. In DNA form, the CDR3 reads TGTGCCAGCACCCCGCCAGGGGGCACTGGGGCCAACGTCCTGACTTTC. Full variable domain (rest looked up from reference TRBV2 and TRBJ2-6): EPEVTQTPSHQVTQMGQEVILRCVPISNHLYFYWYRQILGQKVEFLVSFYNNEISEKSEIFDDQFSVERPDGSNFTLKIRSTKLEDSAMYFCASTPPGGTGANVLTFGAGSRLTVL.

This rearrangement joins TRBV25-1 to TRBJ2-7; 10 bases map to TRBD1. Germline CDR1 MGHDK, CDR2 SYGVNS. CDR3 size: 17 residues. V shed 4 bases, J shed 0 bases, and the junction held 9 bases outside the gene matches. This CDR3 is CASSVMGRTGGSYEQYF. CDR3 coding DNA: TGTGCCAGCAGTGTCATGGGCCGGACAGGGGGCTCCTACGAGCAGTACTTC.

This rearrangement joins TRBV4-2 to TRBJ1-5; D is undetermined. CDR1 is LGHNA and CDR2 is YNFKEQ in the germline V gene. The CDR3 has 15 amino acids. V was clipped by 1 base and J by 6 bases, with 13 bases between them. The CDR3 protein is CASSQVEGAVQPQHF. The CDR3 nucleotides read TGTGCCAGCAGCCAAGTCGAGGGAGCCGTTCAGCCCCAGCATTTT.

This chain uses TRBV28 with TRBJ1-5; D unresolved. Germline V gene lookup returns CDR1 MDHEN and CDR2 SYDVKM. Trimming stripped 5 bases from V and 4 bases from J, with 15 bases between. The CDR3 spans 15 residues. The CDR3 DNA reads TGTGCCAGCAGTACCCCGGGAAAGAGAAATCAGCCCCAGCATTTT. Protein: CASSTPGKRNQPQHF.

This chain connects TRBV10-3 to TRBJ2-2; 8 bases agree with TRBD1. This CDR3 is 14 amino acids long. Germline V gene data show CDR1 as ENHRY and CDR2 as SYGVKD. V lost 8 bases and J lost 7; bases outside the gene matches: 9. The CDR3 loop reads CAISRTGPDGELFF. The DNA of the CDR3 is TGTGCCATCTCACGGACAGGGCCCGACGGGGAGCTGTTTTTT.

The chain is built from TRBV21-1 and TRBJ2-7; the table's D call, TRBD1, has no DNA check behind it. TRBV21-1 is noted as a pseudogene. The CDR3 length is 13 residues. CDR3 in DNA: TGTGCCAGCACCACGACAAGATCCTACGAGCAGTACTTC. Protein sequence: CASTTTRSYEQYF.

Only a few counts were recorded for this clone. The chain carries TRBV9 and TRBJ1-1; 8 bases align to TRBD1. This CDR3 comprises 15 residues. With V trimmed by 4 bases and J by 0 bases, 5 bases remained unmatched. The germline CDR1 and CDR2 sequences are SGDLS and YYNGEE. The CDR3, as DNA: TGTGCCAGCAGCCCGACAGGGGAGGTGAACACTGAAGCTTTCTTT. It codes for CASSPTGEVNTEAFF. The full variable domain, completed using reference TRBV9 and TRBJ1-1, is DSGVTQTPKHLITATGQRVTLRCSPRSGDLSVYWYQQSLDQGLQFLIQYYNGEERAKGNILERFSAQQFPDLHSELNLSSLELGDSALYFCASSPTGEVNTEAFFGQGTRLTVV.

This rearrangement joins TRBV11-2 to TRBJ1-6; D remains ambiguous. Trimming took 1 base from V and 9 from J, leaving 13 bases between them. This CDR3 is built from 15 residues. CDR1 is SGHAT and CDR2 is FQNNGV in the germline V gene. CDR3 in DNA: TGTGCCAGCAGCTTAGTCCCCAGGCTGGGTTCACCCCTCCACTTT. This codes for CASSLVPRLGSPLHF.

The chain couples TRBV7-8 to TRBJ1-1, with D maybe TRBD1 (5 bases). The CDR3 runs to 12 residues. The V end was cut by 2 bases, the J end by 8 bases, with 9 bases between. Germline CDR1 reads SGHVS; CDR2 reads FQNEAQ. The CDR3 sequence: CASSLRGFEAFF. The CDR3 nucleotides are TGTGCCAGCAGCTTAAGGGGCTTCGAAGCTTTCTTT.

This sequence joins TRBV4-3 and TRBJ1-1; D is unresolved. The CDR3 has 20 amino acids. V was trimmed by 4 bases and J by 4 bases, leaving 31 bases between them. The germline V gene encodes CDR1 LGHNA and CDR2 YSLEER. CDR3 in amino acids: CASSPPPGVNTVVTGTEAFF. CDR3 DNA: TGCGCCAGCAGCCCCCCCCCTGGAGTGAACACTGTAGTAACCGGCACTGAAGCTTTCTTT.

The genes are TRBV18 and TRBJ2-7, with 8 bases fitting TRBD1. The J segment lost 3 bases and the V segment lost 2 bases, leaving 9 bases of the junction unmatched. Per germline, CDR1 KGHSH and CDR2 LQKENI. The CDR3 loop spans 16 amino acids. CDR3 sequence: CASSPLTRQGSYEQYF. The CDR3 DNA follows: TGTGCCAGCTCACCATTGACCCGACAGGGGAGCTACGAGCAGTACTTC.

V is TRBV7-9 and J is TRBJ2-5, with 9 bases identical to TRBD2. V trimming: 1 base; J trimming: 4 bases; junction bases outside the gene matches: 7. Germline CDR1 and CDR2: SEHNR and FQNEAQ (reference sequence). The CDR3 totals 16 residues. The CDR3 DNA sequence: TGTGCCAGCAGCTTAGATGGCGGGAGGGCCTCAGAGACCCAGTACTTC. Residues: CASSLDGGRASETQYF.

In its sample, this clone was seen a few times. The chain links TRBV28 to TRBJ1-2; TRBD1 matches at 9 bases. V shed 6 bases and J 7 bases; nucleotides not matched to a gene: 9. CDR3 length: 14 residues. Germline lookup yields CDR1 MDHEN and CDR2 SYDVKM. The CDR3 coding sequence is TGTGCCAGCAGCTCAACCGGGACAGGGCGTGGCTACACCTTC. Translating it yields CASSSTGTGRGYTF.

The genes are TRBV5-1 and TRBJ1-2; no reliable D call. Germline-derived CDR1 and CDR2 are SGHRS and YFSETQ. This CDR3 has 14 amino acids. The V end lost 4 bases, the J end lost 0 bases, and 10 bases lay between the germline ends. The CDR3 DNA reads TGCGCCAGCAGCGCCTCAGAAACTAACTATGGCTACACCTTC. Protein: CASSASETNYGYTF.

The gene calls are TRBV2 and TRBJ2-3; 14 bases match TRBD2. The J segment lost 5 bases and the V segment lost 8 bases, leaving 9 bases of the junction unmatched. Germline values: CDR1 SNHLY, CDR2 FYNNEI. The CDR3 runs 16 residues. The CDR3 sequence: CASDRLAGGPEDTQYF. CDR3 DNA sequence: TGTGCCAGCGATCGACTAGCGGGAGGGCCAGAAGATACGCAGTATTTT.

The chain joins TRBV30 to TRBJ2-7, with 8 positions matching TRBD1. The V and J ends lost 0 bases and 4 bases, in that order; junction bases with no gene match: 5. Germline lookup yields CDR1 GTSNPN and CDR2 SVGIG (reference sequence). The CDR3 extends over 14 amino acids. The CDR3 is CAWSVSGGGYEQYF. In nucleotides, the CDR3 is TGTGCCTGGAGTGTTTCAGGGGGCGGGTACGAGCAGTACTTC.

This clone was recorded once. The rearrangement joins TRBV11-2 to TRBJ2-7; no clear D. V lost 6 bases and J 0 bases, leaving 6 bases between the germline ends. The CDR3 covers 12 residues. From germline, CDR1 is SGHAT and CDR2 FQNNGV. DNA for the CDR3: TGTGCCAGCAGGCGTGGCTCCTACGAGCAGTACTTC. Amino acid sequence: CASRRGSYEQYF.

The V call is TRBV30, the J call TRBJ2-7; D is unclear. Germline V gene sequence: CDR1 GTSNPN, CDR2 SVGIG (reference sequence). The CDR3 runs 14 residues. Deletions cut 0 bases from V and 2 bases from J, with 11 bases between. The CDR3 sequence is CAWSVHGGPYEQYF. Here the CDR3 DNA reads TGTGCCTGGAGTGTACACGGCGGTCCCTACGAGCAGTACTTC.

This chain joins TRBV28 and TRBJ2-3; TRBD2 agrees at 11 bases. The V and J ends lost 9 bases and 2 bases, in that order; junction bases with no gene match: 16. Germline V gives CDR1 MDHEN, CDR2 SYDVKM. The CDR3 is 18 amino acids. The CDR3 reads CASTIPGLAEPSTDTQYF. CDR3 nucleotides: TGTGCCAGTACCATCCCGGGACTAGCGGAGCCTTCCACAGATACGCAGTATTTT.

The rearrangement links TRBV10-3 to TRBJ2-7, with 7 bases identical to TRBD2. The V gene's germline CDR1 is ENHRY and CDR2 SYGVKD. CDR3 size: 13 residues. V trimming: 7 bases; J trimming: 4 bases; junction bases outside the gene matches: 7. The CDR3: CAIKERDRYEQYF. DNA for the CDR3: TGTGCCATCAAAGAGCGGGATCGATACGAGCAGTACTTC.

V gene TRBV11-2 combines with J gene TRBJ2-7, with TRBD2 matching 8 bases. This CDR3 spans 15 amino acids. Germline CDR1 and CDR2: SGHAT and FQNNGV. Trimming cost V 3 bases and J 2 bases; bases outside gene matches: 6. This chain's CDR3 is CASSFTSGKAYEQYF. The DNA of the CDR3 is TGTGCCAGCAGCTTCACTAGCGGAAAAGCCTACGAGCAGTACTTC.

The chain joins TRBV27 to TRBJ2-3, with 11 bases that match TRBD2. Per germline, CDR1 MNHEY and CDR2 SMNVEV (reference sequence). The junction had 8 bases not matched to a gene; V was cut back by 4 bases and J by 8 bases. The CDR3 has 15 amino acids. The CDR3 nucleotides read TGTGCCAGCAGTTCCTATACTAGCGGGAGTTCTACGCAGTATTTT. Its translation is CASSSYTSGSSTQYF.

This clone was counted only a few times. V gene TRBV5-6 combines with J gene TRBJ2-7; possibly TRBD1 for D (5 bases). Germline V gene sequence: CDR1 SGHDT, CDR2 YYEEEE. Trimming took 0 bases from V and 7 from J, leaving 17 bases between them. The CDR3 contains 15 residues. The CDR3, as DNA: TGTGCCAGCAGCTTGGGGGGCCTGACATCCGCGGAGCAGTACTTC. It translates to CASSLGGLTSAEQYF.

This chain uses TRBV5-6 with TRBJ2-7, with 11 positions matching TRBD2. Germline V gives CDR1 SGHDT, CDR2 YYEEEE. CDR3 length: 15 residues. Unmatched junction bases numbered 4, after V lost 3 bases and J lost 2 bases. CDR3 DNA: TGTGCCAGCAGCTCCGGGACTAGCGGAACCTACGAGCAGTACTTC. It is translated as CASSSGTSGTYEQYF.